This T cell receptor (beta chain) was observed in a study of blood T cells in healthy people across ages (dated by TCRdb to about 2015). Study-wide context: In model experiments, template switching captured about one uniquely barcoded TCR beta cDNA molecule for every two T cells. Age-related changes in TCR beta repertoire diversity were measured in the study by deep sequencing normalized with unique cDNA molecular identifiers. The donors were divided into four age groups: young (average about 16 years), middle-aged (approximately 41), aged (approximately 59) and long-lived (approximately 74). Donors of different ages were randomly distributed across sequencing lanes to avoid experimental bias. The study analyzed two additional independent replicas of 1 million unique cDNA reads from the same blood draw for two donors, one aged 18 to 30 and one aged 80 or older.

There are a few counts of this clonotype. No antigen is known for it. Qualities for individual bases were not recorded, and no much larger clone is one base off. The 35 to 40 donors, aged about 6 to 100 years, were systemically healthy Caucasian individuals from Russia. Each donor gave about 9.7 milliliters of peripheral blood, drawn into EDTA-treated Vacutainer tubes. Ficoll-Paque density-gradient centrifugation was used to isolate PBMCs, with at least 6 million per sample. Total RNA was extracted from PBMCs with Trizol reagent, with at least 5.5 micrograms obtained per sample. For every donor, flow cytometry on a PBMC aliquot measured the percentage of naive CD45RAhigh/CD27high T cells. What the study reported, not specific to this receptor: Since profiling was done on bulk unsorted PBMCs, naive and antigen-experienced compartments could not be conclusively compared. The percentage of naive T cells measured by flow cytometry correlated strongly with observed TCR beta diversity. As age increased, observed TCR beta diversity per million T cells dropped in a roughly linear way, and a significant reduction was already evident by age roughly 36. The long-lived group showed more naive CD4+ T cells, fewer expanded clones and increased TCR diversity than the aged group, suggesting age selection. Estimates of total diversity based on one million sequenced T cells were regarded as lower bounds and as underestimates. Donor CMV infection status was unknown, potentially confounding age-related changes in expanded clonotypes.

The library was generated by 5' RACE. TCRdb shows the sequencer as Illumina HiSeq 2500. The second PCR ran for about 6 to 11 cycles and used a J-beta primer mix along with a sample-barcoded 5' primer. A template-switch 5' adaptor carrying 12 random nucleotides introduced a unique molecular identifier onto each TCR beta cDNA molecule. At least 2.5 million CDR3-containing paired-end reads were obtained from each sample. First-strand cDNA synthesis was performed from all RNA using the Mint cDNA synthesis kit, with priming by a TRBC-specific oligonucleotide. Following uracil-DNA glycosylase treatment, all cDNA underwent a first 18-cycle PCR with the universal primers M1SS and BC2_uni_R. The source study handled its data this way. Normalization of each sample was performed by random selection of 1 million high-quality reads, each carrying a distinct molecular identifier. Reads sharing molecular identifiers were discarded rather than binned into consensus sequences. CDR3 identification, clonotype clustering and error correction used MiTCR with a Q25 quality threshold and the strictest error-elimination algorithm. A nonparametric unseen species model with Euler transformation was used to estimate a lower bound on total TCR beta diversity. Using fastp at Q25 and MiXCR, TCRdb reprocessed the public reads and kept productive beta chains. Each record represents a unique CDR3 protein, reported with the most common genes and DNA among its rows. None of the V and J calls come from the authors' own analysis; TCRdb made them. The sample yields 1.5 million to 1.9 million distinct CDR3 sequences; approximately 43% were counted once. Just over 4% of the sample goes to the ten largest clones.

V trim: 8 bases; J trim: 2 bases; unmatched bases: 14. From the germline V gene, CDR1 is SGHVS and CDR2 is FQNEAQ. From the cysteine through the phenylalanine, the CDR3 covers 17 amino acids. The kept DNA is CDR3 alone, 51 bases in frame from the first base. The rearrangement joined TRBV7-8 to TRBJ2-7; 11 central bases correspond to TRBD2. Sequenced: blood. The receptor was derived from a woman under 30 in good health. The CDR3 region reads CASQRGTRLAGTYEQYF. The DNA sequence is as follows: TGTGCCAGCCAGCGAGGAACTAGACTAGCGGGGACCTACGAGCAGTACTTC.